The 30 T cell receptor beta chains below were found in one sample sequenced in a study of cytomegalovirus exposure and HLA in healthy donors. Researchers ran the PCR with 60 Vbeta and 13 Jbeta primers. The method was immunoSEQ multiplex PCR; TCRdb's version includes in-frame clones alone and lacks a portion of them. The table has more than 150,000 clones, over 65% seen once. Material for sequencing was PBMCs. The receptors here all came from a woman aged 45 to 65 in good health and CMV-seropositive.

This chain uses TRBV7-2 with TRBJ1-2; 7 bases map to TRBD1. CDR3 length equals 13 residues. Germline CDR1 reads SGHTA; CDR2 reads FQGNSA. The V and J ends lost 5 bases and 8 bases, in that order; junction bases with no gene match: 8. CDR3 residues: CASSPETGRGYTF. The CDR3 DNA is TGTGCCAGCAGCCCTGAGACAGGGCGGGGCTACACCTTC. The whole variable domain, remainder taken from reference TRBV7-2 and TRBJ1-2, is GAGVSQSPSNKVTEKGKDVELRCDPISGHTALYWYRQSLGQGLEFLIYFQGNSAPDKSGLPSDRFSAERTGGSVSTLTIQRTQQEDSAVYLCASSPETGRGYTFGSGTRLTVV.

The V and J genes are TRBV5-4 and TRBJ2-1; TRBD2 might be the D (6 bases). The ends were cut back, 0 bases at V and 7 bases at J, with 11 bases in the middle. Germline CDR1 reads SGHNT; CDR2 reads YYREEE (reference sequence). CDR3 length equals 14 residues. The CDR3 DNA reads as TGTGCCAGCAGCTTGGAGGGACTCGTGAATGAGCAGTTCTTC. Encoded protein: CASSLEGLVNEQFF.

This CDR3 is CASSRTGDQPQHF. CDR3 in DNA: TGTGCCAGCAGTCGGACAGGGGATCAGCCCCAGCATTTT. This sequence joins TRBV27 and TRBJ1-5, with 9 bases lining up with TRBD1. Germline-derived CDR1 and CDR2 are MNHEY and SMNVEV (reference sequence). The CDR3 has 13 amino acids. With V trimmed by 5 bases and J by 5 bases, 1 base remained unmatched.

This sequence joins TRBV4-2 and TRBJ2-3; 13 bases agree with TRBD2. Germline CDR1 reads LGHNA; CDR2 reads YNFKEQ. Trimming at V came to 4 bases and at J to 3 bases, leaving 13 bases not matched to a gene. The CDR3 contains 19 residues. The CDR3 DNA reads as TGTGCCAGCAGCCCCCTACTAGCGGGGGGGGCCTGGGGAACAGATACGCAGTATTTT. It codes for CASSPLLAGGAWGTDTQYF.

This clone was detected only once. The chain joins TRBV5-4 to TRBJ2-1, with 13 positions matching TRBD2. From germline, CDR1 is SGHNT and CDR2 YYREEE (reference sequence). The CDR3 contains 16 residues. The V gene end was trimmed by 4 bases and the J gene end by 4 bases; junction bases not matched to a gene: 5. The CDR3 DNA reads as TGTGCCAGCAGCCGAGGGACTAGCGGGGTGTACAATGAGCAGTTCTTC. This sequence encodes CASSRGTSGVYNEQFF.

This clone showed up just once. V is TRBV30 and J is TRBJ2-4; D possibly corresponds to TRBD2 (6 bases). The V end was cut by 2 bases, the J end by 9 bases, with 17 bases between. CDR3 length: 14 amino acids. CDR1 and CDR2 (germline): GTSNPN, SVGIG (reference sequence). The CDR3 loop is CAWSTGKEGSIQYF. The CDR3 nucleotides read TGTGCCTGGAGTACCGGGAAGGAGGGAAGCATTCAGTACTTC.

This clone has only one observation. V gene TRBV25-1 combines with J gene TRBJ2-5; 9 nucleotides match TRBD2. Trimming cost V 6 bases and J 5 bases; bases outside gene matches: 10. The length of the CDR3 is 15 residues. Germline V gives CDR1 MGHDK, CDR2 SYGVNS. Here the CDR3 reads CASRSSGGTRETQYF. In DNA, the CDR3 is TGTGCCAGCAGATCAAGCGGGGGGACGAGGGAGACCCAGTACTTC.

The CDR3: CASSSLGGRTTEAFF. The DNA for the CDR3 is TGTGCCAGTAGTTCCTTGGGGGGGCGAACCACTGAAGCTTTCTTT. The rearrangement joins TRBV19 to TRBJ1-1; D might be TRBD1 (6 bases). Germline CDR1 LNHDA, CDR2 SQIVND (reference sequence). The V end was cut by 5 bases, the J end by 4 bases, with 17 bases between. CDR3 length equals 15 residues.

This rearrangement joins TRBV6-6 to TRBJ2-1, with 8 positions matching TRBD2. The V gene's germline CDR1 is MNHNY and CDR2 SVGAGI (reference sequence). After removal of 6 bases from V and 9 bases from J, the junction contained 10 bases not matched to a gene. The CDR3 has 14 residues. The CDR3 region has the DNA TGTGCCAGCAGGGAACCGAGCGGGGGCCTTGAGCAGTTCTTC. Translation: CASREPSGGLEQFF.

A few counts support this clone. The gene calls are TRBV10-3 and TRBJ1-6; D remains ambiguous. Trimming shortened V by 4 bases and J by 5 bases, and 6 bases separated the two germline ends. The germline gives CDR1 ENHRY, CDR2 SYGVKD. The CDR3 is 13 amino acids. CDR3 protein: CAISGSDNSPLHF. The CDR3 region has the DNA TGTGCCATCAGTGGCTCGGATAATTCACCCCTCCACTTT.

As regards this clone: Sequence at one end of the junction differs from germline and may be a read error. The chain carries TRBV18 and TRBJ1-1; D might be TRBD1 (5 bases). The CDR3 extends over 13 amino acids. CDR1 is KGHSH and CDR2 is LQKENI in the germline V gene. Here the CDR3 DNA reads TGTGCCAGCACACCTAACCTACAGGACCAGGCTTTCTTT. Its protein product is CASTPNLQDQAFF.

The genes are TRBV6-6 and TRBJ1-5, with D unclear. CDR1 MNHNY and CDR2 SVGAGI come from the germline V gene (reference sequence). Trimming removed 1 base at V and 8 bases at J, with 12 bases between. The CDR3 consists of 14 residues. The CDR3 DNA is TGTGCCAGCAGTTACTTCGGAAATCAGGAGCCCCAGCATTTT. Amino acids: CASSYFGNQEPQHF.

The J gene is TRBJ1-4, the V gene TRBV11-2; 8 nucleotides match TRBD1. V lost 3 bases to trimming and J lost 7 bases; unmatched junction nucleotides: 1. Per the germline V gene, CDR1 is SGHAT and CDR2 is FQNNGV. The CDR3 is 13 amino acids. CDR3 bases: TGTGCCAGCAGCTTCGGGACAGGTGAAAAACTGTTTTTT. Residues: CASSFGTGEKLFF. Variable domain in full (rest from reference TRBV11-2 and TRBJ1-4): EAGVAQSPRYKIIEKRQSVAFWCNPISGHATLYWYQQILGQGPKLLIQFQNNGVVDDSQLPKDRFSAERLKGVDSTLKIQPAKLEDSAVYLCASSFGTGEKLFFGSGTQLSVL.

This clone was seen a single time. V and J are TRBV7-6 and TRBJ2-7; TRBD2 aligns across 8 bases. V was clipped by 4 bases and J by 1 base; unmatched bases: 3. This CDR3 comprises 14 residues. Germline V lookup: CDR1 SGHVS, CDR2 FNYEAQ. CDR3 sequence: CASSSTSGSYEQYF. Here the CDR3 DNA reads TGTGCCAGCAGCTCTACTAGCGGTTCCTACGAGCAGTACTTC.

J is TRBJ2-3 and V is TRBV6-6; 12 bases map to TRBD2. CDR3 length equals 14 residues. CDR1 and CDR2 from the germline V gene are MNHNY and SVGAGI (reference sequence). J gave up 6 bases and V 6 bases, and 4 bases lay outside the gene matches. The DNA of the CDR3 is TGTGCCAGCAGGACTAGCGGGGGCGGGGATACGCAGTATTTT. It codes for CASRTSGGGDTQYF.

The chain employs TRBV5-6 and TRBJ2-3, with TRBD2 as a possible D gene (5 bases). CDR1 SGHDT and CDR2 YYEEEE come from the germline V gene. V was pared by 3 bases and J by 2 bases, with 10 bases between. This CDR3 spans 14 amino acids. CDR3 sequence (DNA): TGTGCCAGCAGCTCTACTAGATTCACAGATACGCAGTATTTT. It codes for CASSSTRFTDTQYF.

The rearrangement links TRBV9 to TRBJ1-1, with TRBD1 identical over 10 bases. The V and J ends lost 3 bases and 6 bases, in that order; junction bases with no gene match: 8. There are 15 residues in the CDR3. Per the germline V gene, CDR1 is SGDLS and CDR2 is YYNGEE. CDR3 protein: CASSGGQGIISEAFF. DNA for the CDR3: TGTGCCAGCAGCGGGGGACAGGGGATCATCTCTGAAGCTTTCTTT.

V is TRBV7-9 and J is TRBJ1-4; 8 nucleotides agree with TRBD1. The CDR3 is 14 residues long. The V gene's germline CDR1 is SEHNR and CDR2 FQNEAQ (reference sequence). Trimming took 5 bases from V and 7 from J; bases not matched to a gene: 6. The CDR3 loop is CASSPRGLGEKLFF. In DNA form, the CDR3 reads TGTGCCAGCAGCCCCAGGGGGCTCGGTGAAAAACTGTTTTTT.

V is TRBV7-9 and J is TRBJ2-3; 9 bases match TRBD2. CDR1 is SEHNR, CDR2 FQNEAQ, per germline (reference sequence). J gave up 5 bases and V 2 bases, and 11 bases lay outside the gene matches. The CDR3 contains 17 residues. In DNA, the CDR3 is TGTGCCAGCAGCTTACTGGGCGGGGGGGCCATCGGAGATACGCAGTATTTT. As protein: CASSLLGGGAIGDTQYF.

The rearrangement uses TRBV7-9 and TRBJ1-1; 8 bases align to TRBD1. Trimming at V came to 3 bases and at J to 1 base, leaving 1 base not matched to a gene. CDR1 and CDR2 (germline): SEHNR, FQNEAQ (reference sequence). This CDR3 spans 14 amino acids. Written as DNA, the CDR3 is TGTGCCAGCAGCTTTACAGGGGGGAACACTGAAGCTTTCTTT. This sequence encodes CASSFTGGNTEAFF. Looking up the rest from reference TRBV7-9 and TRBJ1-1 gives the full variable domain: DTGVSQNPRHKITKRGQNVTFRCDPISEHNRLYWYRQTLGQGPEFLTYFQNEAQLEKSRLLSDRFSAERPKGSFSTLEIQRTEQGDSAMYLCASSFTGGNTEAFFGQGTRLTVV.

V gene TRBV5-1 combines with J gene TRBJ1-4; D gene uncertain. The CDR3 runs to 22 residues. Germline CDR1 and CDR2: SGHRS and YFSETQ. V dropped 5 bases and J dropped 1 base, with 33 bases sitting between them. As DNA, the CDR3 is TGCGCCAGCAGTAAATCTCTTACCCCAACTAATGAAAAACTGTTAACTAATGAAAAACTGTTTTTT. Amino acid sequence: CASSKSLTPTNEKLLTNEKLFF.

As DNA, the CDR3 is TGTGCCAGCAGTTTACACATCTCGTACGGCACAGATACGCAGTATTTT. Protein sequence: CASSLHISYGTDTQYF. The chain employs TRBV27 and TRBJ2-3; no clear D gene. This CDR3 contains 16 residues. Germline CDR1 reads MNHEY; CDR2 reads SMNVEV (reference sequence). V lost 2 bases and J 1 base, leaving 13 bases between the germline ends.

The chain links TRBV7-9 to TRBJ2-2; 8 bases map to TRBD1. CDR3 length equals 16 residues. The ends lost 5 bases at V and 0 bases at J; junction bases unmatched: 5. Germline loops: CDR1 SEHNR, CDR2 FQNEAQ (reference sequence). DNA of the CDR3: TGTGCCAGCAGCCTAAGGACAGGGTCGAACACCGGGGAGCTGTTTTTT. It specifies CASSLRTGSNTGELFF.

CDR3 region: CASSGGRNTEAFF. CDR3 coding DNA: TGTGCCAGCAGTGGAGGTCGGAACACTGAAGCTTTCTTT. The chain has TRBV6-1 and TRBJ1-1; no clear D gene. Germline V gene lookup returns CDR1 MNHNS and CDR2 SASEGT. With 4 bases removed from V and 1 base from J, the gap between germline ends came to 7 bases. This CDR3 has 13 amino acids.

The chain carries TRBV5-4 and TRBJ2-1; TRBD2 agrees at 15 bases. Unmatched junction bases numbered 8, after V lost 4 bases and J lost 0 bases. The CDR3 runs to 19 residues. Germline-derived CDR1 and CDR2 are SGHNT and YYREEE (reference sequence). The CDR3: CASSPGLAGGASSYNEQFF. In DNA, the CDR3 is TGTGCCAGCAGCCCTGGACTAGCGGGGGGGGCAAGCTCCTACAATGAGCAGTTCTTC.

This clone has more than one count but fewer than ten. J is TRBJ1-1 and V is TRBV7-9; no firm D call. V was pared by 7 bases and J by 1 base, with 10 bases between. CDR3 size: 13 residues. CDR1 and CDR2 from the germline V gene are SEHNR and FQNEAQ (reference sequence). The DNA of the CDR3 is TGTGCCAGCAACTCAGGCCAGAACACTGAAGCTTTCTTT. Protein product: CASNSGQNTEAFF. Combining the CDR3 with reference TRBV7-9 and TRBJ1-1 gives the whole variable domain DTGVSQNPRHKITKRGQNVTFRCDPISEHNRLYWYRQTLGQGPEFLTYFQNEAQLEKSRLLSDRFSAERPKGSFSTLEIQRTEQGDSAMYLCASNSGQNTEAFFGQGTRLTVV.

This rearrangement joins TRBV7-6 to TRBJ1-1; D is possibly TRBD1 (6 bases). CDR3 length: 15 residues. The germline gives CDR1 SGHVS, CDR2 FNYEAQ. The ends were cut back, 5 bases at V and 1 base at J, with 14 bases in the middle. CDR3 residues: CASSPYKTGNTEAFF. CDR3 coding DNA: TGTGCCAGCAGCCCGTACAAGACAGGGAACACTGAAGCTTTCTTT.

V usage is TRBV7-2 and J usage is TRBJ2-1; 11 nucleotides agree with TRBD2. Per germline, CDR1 SGHTA and CDR2 FQGNSA. After removal of 7 bases from V and 4 bases from J, the junction contained 6 bases not matched to a gene. This CDR3 has 15 amino acids. CDR3 sequence (DNA): TGTGCCAGCACCGCTTCTAGCGGGGGGTACAATGAGCAGTTCTTC. Its protein is CASTASSGGYNEQFF.

The chain carries TRBV19 and TRBJ2-1; 10 bases line up with TRBD2. With 8 bases clipped from V and 0 bases from J, the junction kept 10 bases outside the gene matches. CDR1 is LNHDA, CDR2 SQIVND, per germline (reference sequence). This CDR3 has 17 amino acids. The CDR3, as DNA: TGTGCCAGTTCCCCCCTAGCGGGGGAGTCCTCCTACAATGAGCAGTTCTTC. It codes for CASSPLAGESSYNEQFF.

In this sample, this clone turned up a few times. This rearrangement joins TRBV6-1 to TRBJ1-5; D ambiguous. The CDR3 length is 13 residues. CDR1 MNHNS and CDR2 SASEGT come from the germline V gene. Trimming left V 2 bases short and J 7 bases short, with 9 bases between. The CDR3 nucleotides read TGTGCCAGCAGTGAAACGGGTAGGCAGCCCCAGCATTTT. Encoded protein: CASSETGRQPQHF.